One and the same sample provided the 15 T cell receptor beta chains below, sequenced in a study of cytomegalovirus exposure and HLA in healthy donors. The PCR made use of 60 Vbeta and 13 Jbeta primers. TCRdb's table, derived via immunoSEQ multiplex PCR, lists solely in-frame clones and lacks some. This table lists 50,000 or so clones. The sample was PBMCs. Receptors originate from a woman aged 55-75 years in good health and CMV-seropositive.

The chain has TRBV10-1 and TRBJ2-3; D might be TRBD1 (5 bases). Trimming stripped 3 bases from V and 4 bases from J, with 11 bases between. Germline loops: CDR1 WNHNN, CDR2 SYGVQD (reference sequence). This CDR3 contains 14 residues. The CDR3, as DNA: TGCGCCAGCAGTGACAGGGCAAGGGCAGATACGCAGTATTTT. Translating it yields CASSDRARADTQYF.

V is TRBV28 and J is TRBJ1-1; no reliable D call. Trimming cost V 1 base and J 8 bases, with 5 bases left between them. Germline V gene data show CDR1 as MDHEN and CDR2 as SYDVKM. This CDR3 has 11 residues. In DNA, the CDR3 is TGTGCCAGCAGTTTATCCCTCGAAGCTTTCTTT. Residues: CASSLSLEAFF.

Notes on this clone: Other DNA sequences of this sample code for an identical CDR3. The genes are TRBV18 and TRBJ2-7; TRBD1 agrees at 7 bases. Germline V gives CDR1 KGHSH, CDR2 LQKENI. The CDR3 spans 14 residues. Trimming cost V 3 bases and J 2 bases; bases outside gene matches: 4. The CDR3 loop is CASSPLGQAYEQYF. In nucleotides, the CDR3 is TGTGCCAGCTCACCCTTAGGACAGGCCTACGAGCAGTACTTC.

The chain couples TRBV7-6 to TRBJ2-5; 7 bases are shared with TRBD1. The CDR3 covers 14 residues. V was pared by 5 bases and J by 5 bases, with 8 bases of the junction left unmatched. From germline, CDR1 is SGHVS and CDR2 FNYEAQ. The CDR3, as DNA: TGTGCCAGCAGCCCCGGACAGGTCCGCGAGACCCAGTACTTC. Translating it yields CASSPGQVRETQYF.

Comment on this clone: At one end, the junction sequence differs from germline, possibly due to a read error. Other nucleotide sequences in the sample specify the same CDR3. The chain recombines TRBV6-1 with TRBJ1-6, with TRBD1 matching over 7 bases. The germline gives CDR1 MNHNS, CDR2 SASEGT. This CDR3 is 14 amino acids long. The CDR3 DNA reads TGTGCCAGCGGGCCGACAGGGCTGGATTCACCCCTACACTTT. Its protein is CASGPTGLDSPLHF.

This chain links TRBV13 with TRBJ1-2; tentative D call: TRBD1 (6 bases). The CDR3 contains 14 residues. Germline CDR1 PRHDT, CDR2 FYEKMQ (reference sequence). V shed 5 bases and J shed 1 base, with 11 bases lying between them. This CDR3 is CASSRNRVNYGYTF. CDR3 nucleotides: TGTGCCAGCAGCAGGAACAGGGTTAACTATGGCTACACCTTC.

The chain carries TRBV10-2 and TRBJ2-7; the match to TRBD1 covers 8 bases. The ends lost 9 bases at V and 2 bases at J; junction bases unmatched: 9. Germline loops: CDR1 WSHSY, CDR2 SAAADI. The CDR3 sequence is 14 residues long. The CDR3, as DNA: TGCGCCAGTCATGACAGGGGAACTGCCTACGAGCAGTACTTC. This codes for CASHDRGTAYEQYF.

In DNA form, the CDR3 reads TGCAGCGTCGAACTAGCGGGGGGGTTGGAGACCCAGTACTTC. Translation gives CSVELAGGLETQYF. V gene TRBV29-1 combines with J gene TRBJ2-5; 13 bases are a match to TRBD2. V was clipped by 6 bases and J by 5 bases; unmatched bases: 6. This CDR3 contains 14 residues. Germline values: CDR1 SQVTM, CDR2 ANQGSEA. Looking up the rest from reference TRBV29-1 and TRBJ2-5 gives the full variable domain: SAVISQKPSRDICQRGTSLTIQCQVDSQVTMMFWYRQQPGQSLTLIATANQGSEATYESGFVIDKFPISRPNLTFSTLTVSNMSPEDSSIYLCSVELAGGLETQYFGPGTRLLVL.

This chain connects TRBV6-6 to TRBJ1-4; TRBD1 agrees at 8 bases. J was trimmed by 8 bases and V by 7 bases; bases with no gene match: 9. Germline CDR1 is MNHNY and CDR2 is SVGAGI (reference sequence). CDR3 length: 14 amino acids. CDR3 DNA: TGTGCCAGCACCTGGGACAGGAGTAACGAAAAACTGTTTTTT. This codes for CASTWDRSNEKLFF.

The CDR3 DNA reads as TGTGCCAACCGAGCGCACGGAGGAGACGAGCAGTACTTC. Amino acid sequence: CANRAHGGDEQYF. The V and J genes are TRBV6-7 and TRBJ2-7; tentative D call: TRBD2 (5 bases). TRBV6-7 counts as an open reading frame of uncertain function. V was trimmed by 10 bases and J by 5 bases, leaving 18 bases between them. The CDR3 is 13 amino acids.

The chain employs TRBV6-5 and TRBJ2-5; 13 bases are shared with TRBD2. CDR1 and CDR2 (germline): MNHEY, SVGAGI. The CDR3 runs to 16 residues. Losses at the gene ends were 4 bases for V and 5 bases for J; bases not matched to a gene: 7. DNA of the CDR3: TGTGCCAGCAGTTTACGAGGACTAGCGGGGGAGGAGACCCAGTACTTC. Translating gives CASSLRGLAGEETQYF.

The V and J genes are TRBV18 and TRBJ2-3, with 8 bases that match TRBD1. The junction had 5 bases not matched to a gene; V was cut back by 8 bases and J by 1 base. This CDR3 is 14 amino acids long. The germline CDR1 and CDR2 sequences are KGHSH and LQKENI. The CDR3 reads CASQDRGGTDTQYF. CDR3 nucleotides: TGTGCCAGCCAAGACAGGGGAGGCACAGATACGCAGTATTTT.

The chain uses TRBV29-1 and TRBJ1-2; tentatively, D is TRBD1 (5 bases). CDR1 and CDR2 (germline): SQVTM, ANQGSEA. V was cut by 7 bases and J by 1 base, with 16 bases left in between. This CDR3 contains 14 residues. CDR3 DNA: TGCAGCGCCGGAGGGGCCGACAGTAACTATGGCTACACCTTC. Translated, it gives CSAGGADSNYGYTF.

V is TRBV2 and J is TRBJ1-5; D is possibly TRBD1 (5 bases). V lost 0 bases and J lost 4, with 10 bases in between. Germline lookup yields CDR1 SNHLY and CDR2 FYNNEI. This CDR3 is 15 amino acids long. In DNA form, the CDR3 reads TGTGCCAGCAGTGAAGCGGGAGGACATAATCAGCCCCAGCATTTT. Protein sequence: CASSEAGGHNQPQHF.

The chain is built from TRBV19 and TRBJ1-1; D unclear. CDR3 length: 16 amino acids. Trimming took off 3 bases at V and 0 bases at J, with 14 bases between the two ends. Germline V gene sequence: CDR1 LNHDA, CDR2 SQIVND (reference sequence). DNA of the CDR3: TGTGCCAGTAGTATGTTAACGGCAACTATGAACACTGAAGCTTTCTTT. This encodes CASSMLTATMNTEAFF. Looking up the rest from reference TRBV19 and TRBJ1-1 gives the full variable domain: DGGITQSPKYLFRKEGQNVTLSCEQNLNHDAMYWYRQDPGQGLRLIYYSQIVNDFQKGDIAEGYSVSREKKESFPLTVTSAQKNPTAFYLCASSMLTATMNTEAFFGQGTRLTVV.